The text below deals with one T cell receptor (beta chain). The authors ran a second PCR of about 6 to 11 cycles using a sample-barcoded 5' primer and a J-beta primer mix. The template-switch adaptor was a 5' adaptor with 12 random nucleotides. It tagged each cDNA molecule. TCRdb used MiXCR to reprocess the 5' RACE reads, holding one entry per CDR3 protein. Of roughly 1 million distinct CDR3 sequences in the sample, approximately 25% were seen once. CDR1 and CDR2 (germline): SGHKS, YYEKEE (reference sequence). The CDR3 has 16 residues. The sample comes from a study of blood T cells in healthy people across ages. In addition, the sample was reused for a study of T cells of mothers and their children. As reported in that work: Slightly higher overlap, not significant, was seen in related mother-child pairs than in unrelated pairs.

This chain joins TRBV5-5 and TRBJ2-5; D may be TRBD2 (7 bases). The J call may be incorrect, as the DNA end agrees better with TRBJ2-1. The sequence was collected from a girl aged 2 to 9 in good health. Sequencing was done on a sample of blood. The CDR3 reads CASSLAVRGGTGEQFF. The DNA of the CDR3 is TGTGCCAGCAGCTTGGCGGTCAGGGGAGGGACGGGTGAGCAGTTCTTC.